A selection of T cell receptor beta chains follows, all from one sample in a study of blood T cell repertoires in COVID-19. Sequenced by immunoSEQ multiplex PCR; TCRdb stores in-frame clones only, minus some. The data show about 230,000 clones, with 87% seen just once and 10% to 14% held by the top ten. Sequencing input: PBMCs or T cells enriched from blood (not recorded which). All receptors come from a man aged 25 to 40 who had recovered from COVID-19. CDR3s include the opening cysteine and the closing phenylalanine or tryptophan. A D gene is named only where the DNA matches it firmly. Only part of the rows carry a size: once, few, many, or a class if the clone is expanded.

.	.	TRBJ1-4	TRBV7-8	TGTGCCAGCAGCTTATCAGGCGAAAAACTGTTTTTT	CASSLSGEKLFF
.	.	TRBJ1-2	TRBV2	TGTGCCAGCAGTGGCGAACAGGTTGGGGGCTACACCTTC	CASSGEQVGGYTF
.	.	TRBJ1-1	TRBV27	TGTGCCAGCAGTTTTAGTGGGAACACTGAAGCTTTCTTT	CASSFSGNTEAFF
.	.	TRBJ2-2	TRBV12-3/TRBV12-4	TGTGCCAGCACCCTAGACGGGTTCCGGGAGCTGTTTTTT	CASTLDGFRELFF
.	TRBD2	TRBJ2-7	TRBV11-3	TGTGCCAGCAGCCTAGCCGGAAGCGGGAACTACGAGCAGTACTTC	CASSLAGSGNYEQYF
.	.	TRBJ1-4	TRBV7-6	TGTGCCAGCAGCTCCGACCCGGGGGGGTCGGGTGAAAAACTGTTTTTT	CASSSDPGGSGEKLFF
.	.	TRBJ1-6	TRBV14	TGTGCCAGCAGCACGAGGACAGATAATTCACCCCTCCACTTT	CASSTRTDNSPLHF
.	.	TRBJ1-5	TRBV10-1	TGCGCCAGCAGAGTGGACAGACAAGATGAATATAGCAATCAGCCCCAGCATTTT	CASRVDRQDEYSNQPQHF
.	.	TRBJ1-3	TRBV6-5	TGTGCCAGCAGCGGGAACAGGGTCTCTGGAAACACCATATATTTT	CASSGNRVSGNTIYF
.	TRBD1	TRBJ2-2	TRBV29-1	TGCAGCGTCCGACAGGGCGACGGGGAGCTGTTTTTT	CSVRQGDGELFF
once	.	TRBJ1-6	TRBV7-6	TGTGCCAGCAGCCGGACAGTTTATAATTCACCCCTCCACTTT	CASSRTVYNSPLHF
.	TRBD1	TRBJ1-1	TRBV7-9	TGTGCCAGCAGCACTCCACAGGGGGCGGCCTCTCTAAACACTGAAGCTTTCTTT	CASSTPQGAASLNTEAFF